Given below is one TCR beta chain in context. Its antigen remains unidentified. The CDR3 extends over 11 amino acids. The V and J ends lost 5 bases and 4 bases respectively, with 6 bases between them. Germline CDR1 reads MDHEN; CDR2 reads SYDVKM. The data derive from a study of T cell responses to AZD1222 COVID-19 vaccine. Overall study results and limits: Donors were chiefly white British, with a greater number of females, and clonal diversity was perhaps underestimated. Only after the peak T cell response were repertoires sampled.

Repertoires were generated with immunoSEQ multiplex PCR, while TCRdb's copy carries only in-frame clones and drops some. Of roughly 100,000 clones listed, roughly 89% are singletons. The origin of this receptor is an adult who received the AZD1222 COVID-19 vaccine. The sample in question was peripheral blood, obtained 28 days after the second AZD1222 dose. The chain links TRBV28 to TRBJ2-7; D is ambiguous. The CDR3: CASSLDYEQYF. CDR3 nucleotide sequence: TGTGCCAGCAGTCTAGATTACGAGCAGTACTTC.